These 23 T cell receptor beta chains originate from one sample sequenced in a study of cytomegalovirus exposure and HLA in healthy donors. Use of 60 Vbeta and 13 Jbeta primers characterized the PCR. The repertoire was sequenced with immunoSEQ multiplex PCR; TCRdb's copy has only in-frame clones and lacks some. The table has over 120,000 clones, roughly 80% seen once. Material for sequencing was PBMCs. The receptors shown here come from a woman in her twenties or thirties in good health and CMV-seronegative.

The V call is TRBV7-2, the J call TRBJ1-6; no reliable D call. The CDR3 sequence is 18 residues long. Germline V CDR1 and CDR2: SGHTA, FQGNSA. V lost 0 bases and J lost 5, with 17 bases in between. In nucleotides, the CDR3 is TGTGCCAGCAGCTTAGCTACACACAGCTTATTGAATAATTCACCCCTCCACTTT. Protein product: CASSLATHSLLNNSPLHF.

This clone has only one observation. The sample carries other DNA sequences with the same CDR3. The chain couples TRBV9 to TRBJ2-1; 8 bases are a match to TRBD2. The CDR3 has 15 residues. The V gene's germline CDR1 is SGDLS and CDR2 YYNGEE. V shed 0 bases, J shed 7 bases, and the junction held 6 bases outside the gene matches. CDR3 DNA: TGTGCCAGCAGCGTAGCAAGCGGGGGCGGAAATGAGCAGTTCTTC. Protein product: CASSVASGGGNEQFF.

This chain connects TRBV4-1 to TRBJ1-5; TRBD1 matches 12 bases. Germline V gene data show CDR1 as MGHRA and CDR2 as YSYEKL. The V segment lost 4 bases and the J segment 4 bases; nucleotides outside the gene matches: 11. The CDR3 length is 18 residues. CDR3 sequence reads: CASSPSEGQGALNQPQHF. CDR3 DNA sequence: TGCGCCAGCAGCCCGTCCGAGGGACAGGGGGCTCTAAATCAGCCCCAGCATTTT.

This clone has more than one count but fewer than ten. The V and J genes are TRBV4-2 and TRBJ1-1; D uncertain. CDR1 and CDR2 from the germline V gene are LGHNA and YNFKEQ. This CDR3 has 12 amino acids. V lost 0 bases to trimming and J lost 6 bases, with 5 bases between them. For the CDR3, the DNA is TGTGCCAGCAGCCAAGACCATGCTGAAGCTTTCTTT. Its translation is CASSQDHAEAFF.

This rearrangement joins TRBV11-2 to TRBJ2-1; possibly TRBD2 for D (5 bases). The CDR3 runs 17 residues. Trimming left V 1 base short and J 6 bases short, with 19 bases between. Germline V gives CDR1 SGHAT, CDR2 FQNNGV. CDR3 loop: CASSLGSSVIGSNEQFF. The CDR3 region has the DNA TGTGCCAGCAGCTTAGGTTCATCGGTGATAGGGAGCAATGAGCAGTTCTTC.

This chain uses TRBV7-8 with TRBJ2-7; the D gene is possibly TRBD1 (6 bases). V dropped 4 bases and J dropped 3 bases, with 10 bases sitting between them. CDR3 length: 13 amino acids. Germline values: CDR1 SGHVS, CDR2 FQNEAQ. The CDR3 nucleotides are TGTGCCAGCAGCTCCGGCAGGGGCTACGAGCAGTACTTC. Its protein is CASSSGRGYEQYF.

This CDR3 is CASSPVAGSYNEQFF. CDR3 DNA: TGTGCCAGCAGTCCGGTAGCGGGCTCCTACAATGAGCAGTTCTTC. The chain combines TRBV27 with TRBJ2-1, with 7 bases matching TRBD2. This CDR3 contains 15 residues. J lost 0 bases, V lost 5 bases, and 4 bases had no gene match. Germline V gives CDR1 MNHEY, CDR2 SMNVEV (reference sequence).

The CDR3 region is CASSLGGGGLEDTQYF. The CDR3 DNA is TGTGCCAGCAGCTTAGGAGGAGGTGGGCTAGAGGATACGCAGTATTTT. The J gene is TRBJ2-3, the V gene TRBV13, with D tentatively TRBD2 (5 bases). CDR3 length: 16 amino acids. Germline V gene sequence: CDR1 PRHDT, CDR2 FYEKMQ (reference sequence). V was clipped by 0 bases and J by 6 bases, with 16 bases between them. Variable domain in full (rest from reference TRBV13 and TRBJ2-3): AAGVIQSPRHLIKEKRETATLKCYPIPRHDTVYWYQQGPGQDPQFLISFYEKMQSDKGSIPDRFSAQQFSDYHSELNMSSLELGDSALYFCASSLGGGGLEDTQYFGPGTRLTVL.

The chain is built from TRBV7-2 and TRBJ1-4; TRBD1 matches 8 bases. The CDR3 sequence is 15 residues long. Losses at the gene ends were 5 bases for V and 4 bases for J; bases not matched to a gene: 6. Germline loops: CDR1 SGHTA, CDR2 FQGNSA. The CDR3 here is CASSKGQAFNEKLFF. CDR3 DNA sequence: TGTGCCAGCAGCAAGGGACAGGCTTTTAATGAAAAACTGTTTTTT.

The J gene is TRBJ1-1, the V gene TRBV10-3, with no clear D. CDR3 length equals 14 residues. The V gene's germline CDR1 is ENHRY and CDR2 SYGVKD. Trimming stripped 5 bases from V and 5 bases from J, with 15 bases between. CDR3 DNA: TGTGCCATCAGTCGCGGCGGGGTAGGGACTGAAGCTTTCTTT. This codes for CAISRGGVGTEAFF.

This chain joins TRBV7-2 and TRBJ2-7; 11 nucleotides agree with TRBD2. Germline-derived CDR1 and CDR2 are SGHTA and FQGNSA. The CDR3 has 15 residues. Trimming cost V 5 bases and J 3 bases; bases outside gene matches: 6. CDR3 sequence reads: CASSPSLAGGYEQYF. The CDR3 region has the DNA TGTGCCAGCAGCCCGTCCCTAGCGGGGGGCTACGAGCAGTACTTC.

V and J are TRBV11-2 and TRBJ1-6; D gene uncertain. The CDR3 totals 14 residues. The V gene lost 6 bases and the J gene lost 1 base, with 7 bases spanning the gap. CDR1 SGHAT and CDR2 FQNNGV come from the germline V gene. The CDR3 nucleotides read TGTGCCAGCAGGGGCAGGTCCTATAATTCACCCCTCCACTTT. This codes for CASRGRSYNSPLHF.

The rearrangement links TRBV5-1 to TRBJ1-6; perhaps TRBD1 as D (5 bases). This CDR3 region has 18 residues. Germline assignment: CDR1 SGHRS and CDR2 YFSETQ. Trimming stripped 1 base from V and 0 bases from J, with 14 bases between. In DNA form, the CDR3 reads TGCGCCAGCAGCTTGTCAGGGCCTAAGGGCTCCTATAATTCACCCCTCCACTTT. Protein sequence: CASSLSGPKGSYNSPLHF.

This clone was detected once. The rearrangement joins TRBV5-4 to TRBJ2-1; 8 bases are a match to TRBD2. Losses at the gene ends were 5 bases for V and 4 bases for J; bases not matched to a gene: 11. The CDR3 runs to 16 residues. The germline gives CDR1 SGHNT, CDR2 YYREEE (reference sequence). CDR3 sequence reads: CASSPGGTSRYNEQFF. The CDR3 bases are TGTGCCAGCAGTCCCGGCGGGACTAGTAGGTACAATGAGCAGTTCTTC. Full variable domain (outside the CDR3, taken from reference TRBV5-4 and TRBJ2-1): ETGVTQSPTHLIKTRGQQVTLRCSSQSGHNTVSWYQQALGQGPQFIFQYYREEENGRGNFPPRFSGLQFPNYSSELNVNALELDDSALYLCASSPGGTSRYNEQFFGPGTRLTVL.

The J gene is TRBJ2-5, the V gene TRBV27; D perhaps matches TRBD1 (6 bases). The J call may not be correct, given that the DNA end is closer to TRBJ2-7. In germline, CDR1 is MNHEY, CDR2 SMNVEV (reference sequence). This CDR3 contains 15 residues. The CDR3 protein is CASRNLMGAEVEQYF. The CDR3 DNA reads as TGTGCCAGCAGAAACCTCATGGGGGCTGAGGTCGAGCAGTACTTC.

This clone was found once. This rearrangement joins TRBV18 to TRBJ1-2; possible D gene TRBD1, 6 bases. Germline CDR1 is KGHSH and CDR2 is LQKENI. V lost 3 bases, J lost 3 bases, and 8 bases lay in between. The CDR3 runs to 13 residues. The CDR3 DNA is TGTGCCAGCTCACCCCGACAGGACTATGGCTACACCTTC. Translating it yields CASSPRQDYGYTF.

The chain joins TRBV5-1 to TRBJ2-3, with TRBD1 matching 8 bases. Germline CDR1 SGHRS, CDR2 YFSETQ. The CDR3 has 14 residues. The J segment lost 6 bases and the V segment lost 4 bases, leaving 7 bases of the junction unmatched. CDR3 nucleotide sequence: TGCGCCAGCAGCGACTCAGGGGGCGGCGATACGCAGTATTTT. Encoded protein: CASSDSGGGDTQYF.

The chain carries TRBV11-3 and TRBJ2-5; TRBD2 agrees at 8 bases. This CDR3 is 13 amino acids long. The V and J ends lost 5 bases and 5 bases, in that order; junction bases with no gene match: 4. Germline CDR1 SGHNT, CDR2 YENEEA. The CDR3 DNA follows: TGTGCCAGCAGCCGTAGCGGGGCGGAGACCCAGTACTTC. Translating gives CASSRSGAETQYF. The whole variable domain, remainder taken from reference TRBV11-3 and TRBJ2-5, is EAGVVQSPRYKIIEKKQPVAFWCNPISGHNTLYWYLQNLGQGPELLIRYENEEAVDDSQLPKDRFSAERLKGVDSTLKIQPAELGDSAVYLCASSRSGAETQYFGPGTRLLVL.

Note on this clone: Different DNA sequences within this sample yield the same CDR3. This chain uses TRBV6-5 with TRBJ2-3; D is ambiguous. CDR1 is MNHEY and CDR2 is SVGAGI in the germline V gene. This CDR3 is 14 amino acids long. Trimming removed 2 bases from V and 3 bases from J, with 9 bases in between. DNA of the CDR3: TGTGCCAGCAGTTACGTCCGAGGAACAGATACGCAGTATTTT. The encoded protein is CASSYVRGTDTQYF.

The V and J genes are TRBV7-2 and TRBJ2-5; D ambiguous. With 3 bases removed from V and 1 base from J, the gap between germline ends came to 9 bases. The CDR3 consists of 14 residues. Looked up from germline, CDR1 is SGHTA and CDR2 is FQGNSA. The CDR3 loop is CASSFVTAQETQYF. The CDR3 DNA sequence: TGTGCCAGCAGCTTTGTAACAGCCCAAGAGACCCAGTACTTC.

This clone showed up just once. The chain couples TRBV27 to TRBJ1-5, with D possibly matching TRBD1 (5 bases). Germline CDR1 and CDR2: MNHEY and SMNVEV (reference sequence). V was trimmed by 3 bases and J by 4 bases, leaving 10 bases between them. This CDR3 contains 14 residues. This CDR3 is CASSLQGGNQPQHF. The CDR3 region has the DNA TGTGCCAGCAGTTTGCAGGGAGGAAATCAGCCCCAGCATTTT.

V is TRBV28 and J is TRBJ2-6; TRBD1 matches at 9 bases. The CDR3 loop spans 18 amino acids. V trimming: 7 bases; J trimming: 0 bases; junction bases outside the gene matches: 10. Germline values: CDR1 MDHEN, CDR2 SYDVKM. The CDR3 region is CASTQLGQGYSGANVLTF. The CDR3 DNA follows: TGTGCCAGCACCCAATTGGGACAGGGATACTCTGGGGCCAACGTCCTGACTTTC.

The rearrangement links TRBV7-9 to TRBJ2-1, with 7 bases aligning to TRBD2. V dropped 0 bases and J dropped 15; count of bases not matched to a gene: 5. Germline V CDR1 and CDR2: SEHNR, FQNEAQ (reference sequence). CDR3 length equals 12 residues. CDR3 region: CASSLAEGGLFF. The CDR3 bases are TGTGCCAGCAGCTTAGCGGAGGGAGGGCTGTTCTTC.